This T cell receptor beta chain was sequenced for a study of cytomegalovirus exposure and HLA in healthy donors (dated by TCRdb to about 2017). Concerning the study at large: An earlier analysis of 587 of the donors reported over 250 Gb of sequence data and 117 million unique TCR beta sequences obtained from 150 million to 200 million T cells. The later analysis used no new phenotypic data to find candidate immune exposures, relying instead on TCR beta sequences and their occurrence across donors. Using immunosequencing, the study profiled T cell repertoires from about 610 subjects and related those repertoires to cytomegalovirus serostatus. An early release covering 550 to 650 HLA-typed donors comprised approximately 300 gigabases of sequencing data and 85 million to 100 million unique TCR sequences. To study patterns of TCR occurrence, a later analysis re-analyzed previously published TCR beta repertoires from around 660 donors and added high-resolution HLA genotyping. The number of typed donors differed by locus: roughly 620-630 for A, B, C, DRB1 and DQB1; approximately 530 for DQA1; 606 for DPA1; and some 470 for DPB1. All discovery cohort repertoires had been generated on a single sequencing platform. Because of strong linkage in the cohort, 5 or 6 DR-DQ haplotypes were treated as single units for association and clustering. A later genetic analysis used genome-wide SNP genotypes for about 60% of the 666 donors, treating that subset as a discovery cohort. Donor age, sex, ethnicity and CMV serostatus were collected together with the repertoire data. Among the approximately 400 genotyped donors, around 79% belonged to the genetic ancestry cluster associated with self-reported Caucasian donors. HLA typing included class I and class II loci at four-digit resolution. An earlier analysis of about 600 of the donors used high-throughput TCR beta sequencing to judge whether each TCR beta V gene segment behaved as functional or pseudogenic. A separate validation cohort of over a hundred different subjects was used in addition to the approximately 700-subject first cohort. Among a few hundred genotyped donors of the cohort, an average of approximately 230,000 unique TCR beta nucleotide sequences were sequenced per donor, approximately 20% of them non-productive. The study aimed to test whether cataloging public T cell receptors could reveal signatures of past pathogen exposure. To predict cytomegalovirus infection status, the study combined high-throughput TCR immunosequencing, statistical association of individual TCRs with disease status, and machine learning. What the work shows at the level of the full study, not this receptor alone: Broadly in line with IMGT annotations, most TCR beta V segments showed up in productive rearrangements about 90% or about 30% of the time in an earlier analysis of a few hundred of the donors. Across donors, most TCR sequences were observed very rarely, whereas some public TCRs were present in many individuals. Compared with equally common non-associated chains, HLA-associated TCR beta chains in a later analysis were more clonally expanded and had lower generation probabilities. A further reported finding was that TCR beta sequences accurately predicted the HLA-A and HLA-B alleles for most subjects in the first cohort. Roughly uniform sequencing depth across donors was assumed in presence/absence analyses, although this assumption may not hold. When HLA alleles, especially DR and DQ, strongly co-occurred, attributing TCR associations to individual alleles was difficult. V-gene and J-gene trimming of TCR beta chains was associated with a missense DCLRE1C variant in a later genetic analysis, and the association was replicated in an independent cohort. A later genetic analysis reported fewer N-insertions in productive TCRs among donors in an Asian-associated ancestry cluster than the roughly 690-donor mean. Three of the identified cytomegalovirus-associated TCR beta chains were confirmed in vitro to be specific for cytomegalovirus antigens. A total of 150 to 200 TCR beta chains were listed by the study as associated with cytomegalovirus. Because counts were too low, seventeen rarely observed V segments, including chromosome 9 orphons, were excluded from the earlier analysis of some 590 of the donors. Linkage disequilibrium might explain the correlated functional status among segregating V segments, but an unknown experimental factor could not be excluded. In a later analysis, TCR association rates were found to vary across HLA loci, with the most associated TCRs seen for DRB1 alleles and the fewest for HLA-C alleles. In both the original and validation cohorts, the classifier was reported to diagnose cytomegalovirus status with high specificity and sensitivity. Most CMV-associated TCR beta chains appeared to be HLA-restricted in a later analysis, and the HLA associations seemed to be driven largely by CMV exposure. Because HLA typing was missing for some donors at each locus, association tests included only the typed subset. A cluster of highly shared sequence variants was judged likely to be a technical artifact of the sequencing pipeline. This cohort had only TCR beta chains sequenced, and the lack of alpha or paired-chain data limited which features could be detected. At a false discovery rate of 0.05, a later analysis linked approximately 18,000 TCR beta sequences to specific HLA alleles. Immune exposure information for the cohort was limited to CMV serostatus. According to a later analysis, parvovirus B19, influenza, CMV and Epstein-Barr virus appeared linked to several top co-occurrence clusters. Some IMGT-functional V segments, including TRBV6-2 and TRBV6-3, could not be told apart with the 87-base-pair reads, so those segments were excluded. It was suggested by the authors that the approach could potentially be generalized to other disease states and immunological phenotypes.

Concerning this clone itself: Its antigen is currently not known. No base quality values were provided; no much bigger clone lies one nucleotide off.

The CDR3 sequence holds 12 residues, the cysteine and phenylalanine included. The CDR3 DNA has 36 bases and is translated from base 1. The germline V gene (reference sequence) yields LNHDA for CDR1 and SQIVND for CDR2. V and J are truncated by 9 bases and 7 bases respectively, leaving an intervening sequence of 15 bases. In total, roughly 670 healthy bone marrow donors made up the cohort. At the time of sampling, every cohort member was nominally healthy, though immune exposures that went unrecorded were likely present. The donor tested CMV seropositive, placing the donor among the 289 seropositive members of the cohort. Each donor provided a peripheral blood sample, and peripheral blood mononuclear cells were used for TCR beta sequencing. The Qiagen DNeasy Blood Extraction Kit was used to extract genomic DNA from the blood cell samples. The library was built by means of the immunoSEQ multiplex PCR assay. For the multiplex PCR, a mixture combining 60 forward primers for TCR Vbeta segments and 13 reverse primers for TCR Jbeta segments was used. Amplification of the CDR3 region of rearranged TCR beta genes was performed with a multiplex PCR assay on genomic DNA. The amplified TCR beta libraries were sequenced on the Illumina HiSeq System as 87-base-pair reads. As for the original processing: Across the 600 to 700 repertoires, a later analysis counted some 80 million unique TCR beta chains, around 11 million of which were shared by at least two donors. Raw reads were error-corrected and collapsed into unique sequences with a nearest-neighbor algorithm that merged closely related sequences to remove PCR and sequencing errors. Alignment of CDR3 sequences to IMGT reference sequences was used to assign V, D and J gene segments. For a sequence to be retained, a match of at least six nucleotides was required to both a V gene segment and a J gene segment. A rearrangement counted as productive if the CDR3 had no stop codons and remained in frame with V and J, and every other rearrangement counted as non-productive. CDR3 was defined according to IMGT convention as the region running from the second conserved V-encoded cysteine to the conserved J-encoded phenylalanine. The earlier analysis of about 620 of the donors excluded sequences that lacked an unambiguous match to a single V gene segment. In an earlier analysis of some 590 of the donors, a V segment was called functional when productive rearrangements were above 56.7%, and segregating when the standard deviation between donors exceeded 5%. A statistical classification framework was built for diagnosing cytomegalovirus status from the catalog of TCR beta chain sequences. In a later analysis, V and J genes were assigned by comparing TCR nucleotide sequences against IMGT/GENE-DB human TR gene sequences. Using the TCRdist pipeline, a later analysis assigned CDR3 sequences along with most-parsimonious VDJ recombination scenarios. In a later analysis, each TCR beta chain was defined by its CDR3 amino acid sequence together with its V-gene family, and reads without a unique V-gene family were excluded. In a later analysis, 450 to 600 highly shared, low-generation-probability nucleotide sequences were removed to address suspected cross-contamination and a sequencing artifact. For each public chain, a later analysis derived a clonal expansion index from normalized ranks of inferred template counts within each repertoire. In a later analysis, generation probabilities were computed using a VDJ recombination model fitted to out-of-frame rearrangements, and the results were checked against IGoR. In a later analysis, TCR-TCR, TCR-HLA and TCR-CMV co-occurrence was scored with hypergeometric tests, and a repertoire-size bias correction was applied to TCR pairs. False discovery rates were estimated in a later analysis by permuting HLA or CMV assignments 20 times. A later analysis grouped co-occurring TCRs with DBSCAN, adding TCRdist sequence similarity when clustering within HLA-allele-positive subsets. Repertoires with fewer than 30,000 or more than 120,000 public chains, plus five repertoires with anomalous nucleotide sharing, were excluded from co-occurrence clustering. The table comes from immuneACCESS by way of TCRdb, which keeps in-frame sequences with V and J called. Part of the clones is missing from these tables; in studies checked, under half for an unresolved V gene and the rest for unknown reasons. The V and J calls and the clone size are those of that table, but D and trimming were determined from the DNA. For this sample there are 130,000 or so clones; 72% appear just once. Jointly, the top ten make up approximately 4.2% of the sample.

The sample comprised PBMCs. The receptor's source is a man aged 45-60 years in good health and CMV-seropositive. The chain employs TRBV19 and TRBJ2-5, with a weak D call of TRBD2 (6 bases match). The nucleotide sequence is TGTGCCAGAGACCCGCGGGAAGGGACCCAGTACTTC. Its translation reads: CARDPREGTQYF.